Listed below are T cell receptor beta chains from one sample, sequenced in a study of early T cells in non-severe SARS-CoV-2 infection. TCRdb redid the calling of the 5' RACE reads with MiXCR, one entry per CDR3 protein. Among more than 60,000 distinct CDR3 sequences listed, more than 10% were seen once. Sample: whole blood, taken at baseline. All receptors come from an adult who was a healthcare worker with PCR-confirmed SARS-CoV-2 infection or an uninfected control (not recorded which). The donor label of this sample is uncertain. CDR3s include the opening cysteine and the closing phenylalanine or tryptophan. Fields, in order: V gene, J gene, clone size, D gene, CDR3 DNA, CDR3 protein. The D gene is left open where the match is weak. Clone size, where shown, is once, few, many, or a class for clones that have expanded.

v_gene: TRBV20-1; j_gene: TRBJ2-3; abundance: few; d_gene: -; CDR3nt: TGCAGTTTCCTCCCGATCCAAACTACGCAGTATTTT; CDR3aa: CSFLPIQTTQYF
v_gene: TRBV5-4; j_gene: TRBJ1-1; abundance: -; d_gene: -; CDR3nt: TGTGCCAGCAGCTGGGACCTATGGAGGAACACTGAAGCTTTCTTT; CDR3aa: CASSWDLWRNTEAFF
v_gene: TRBV20-1; j_gene: TRBJ2-3; abundance: few; d_gene: -; CDR3nt: TGCAGATGGGACATAGGAAATACGCAGTATTTT; CDR3aa: CRWDIGNTQYF
v_gene: TRBV21-1; j_gene: TRBJ2-5; abundance: -; d_gene: -; CDR3nt: TGTGCCAGCAGCAGCCGGGACAGAAGAGAGACCCAGTACTTC; CDR3aa: CASSSRDRRETQYF
v_gene: TRBV6-5; j_gene: TRBJ1-6; abundance: few; d_gene: -; CDR3nt: TGTGCCAGCAGTTACTCGGAGGTTAGGAATTCACCCCTCCACTTT; CDR3aa: CASSYSEVRNSPLHF
v_gene: TRBV9; j_gene: TRBJ1-2; abundance: -; d_gene: TRBD1; CDR3nt: TGTGCCAGCAGCCCTCGGACAGGGGGCGGTGGCTACACCTTC; CDR3aa: CASSPRTGGGGYTF
v_gene: TRBV6-5; j_gene: TRBJ2-3; abundance: -; d_gene: TRBD1; CDR3nt: TGTGCCAGCAGTCTGAGGGACAGAATCACAGATACGCAGTATTTT; CDR3aa: CASSLRDRITDTQYF
v_gene: TRBV20-1; j_gene: TRBJ1-1; abundance: few; d_gene: -; CDR3nt: TGCAGTGCTAGAGTCCTAATCCGGGGCGGAGGAGACACTGAAGCTTTCTTT; CDR3aa: CSARVLIRGGGDTEAFF
v_gene: TRBV7-6; j_gene: TRBJ2-6; abundance: many; d_gene: -; CDR3nt: TGTGCCAGCACCAAAGTCCACCGCGGGACCCAGATGGCTGGGGCCAACGTCCTGACTTTC; CDR3aa: CASTKVHRGTQMAGANVLTF
v_gene: TRBV12-3/TRBV12-4; j_gene: TRBJ1-1; abundance: -; d_gene: -; CDR3nt: TGTGCCAGCAGTTTCGGGCAGGGAATGTACACTGAAGCTTTCTTT; CDR3aa: CASSFGQGMYTEAFF
v_gene: TRBV29-1; j_gene: TRBJ2-3; abundance: -; d_gene: TRBD2; CDR3nt: TGCAGCGTTGAGGGGACTAGCGGCCCCGGGAATACGCAGTATTTT; CDR3aa: CSVEGTSGPGNTQYF
v_gene: TRBV6-1; j_gene: TRBJ2-2; abundance: -; d_gene: -; CDR3nt: TGTGCCAGCAGTGAAGGGTTCGGGAGGGGGCTCGGCGGGGAGCTGTTTTTT; CDR3aa: CASSEGFGRGLGGELFF
v_gene: TRBV19; j_gene: TRBJ2-6; abundance: -; d_gene: -; CDR3nt: TGTGCCAGTAGTAACCAGGGCTCTGGGGCCAACGTCCTGACTTTC; CDR3aa: CASSNQGSGANVLTF
v_gene: TRBV20-1; j_gene: TRBJ2-3; abundance: few; d_gene: TRBD2; CDR3nt: TGCAGTGCTAACGAAGCGGGGAGCACAGATACGCAGTATTTT; CDR3aa: CSANEAGSTDTQYF
v_gene: TRBV5-1; j_gene: TRBJ1-1; abundance: few; d_gene: TRBD1; CDR3nt: TGCGCCAGCAGCTTCTCCGCAGGGGGCCTTAAGAACACTGAAGCTTTCTTT; CDR3aa: CASSFSAGGLKNTEAFF
v_gene: TRBV7-3; j_gene: TRBJ2-1; abundance: few; d_gene: TRBD1; CDR3nt: TGTGCCAGCAGCTTATCGGGACAGGGGCCCTACAATGAGCAGTTCTTC; CDR3aa: CASSLSGQGPYNEQFF
v_gene: TRBV18; j_gene: TRBJ1-1; abundance: -; d_gene: -; CDR3nt: TGTGCCAGCTCACCGTTTAGGGCTGGGGACACTGAAGCTTTCTTT; CDR3aa: CASSPFRAGDTEAFF
v_gene: TRBV12-5; j_gene: TRBJ1-2; abundance: few; d_gene: -; CDR3nt: TGTGCTAGTGGTTTGGACCCGGCCGGCGAGCCTCGTTATGGCTACACCTTC; CDR3aa: CASGLDPAGEPRYGYTF
v_gene: TRBV6-1; j_gene: TRBJ1-3; abundance: many; d_gene: -; CDR3nt: TGTGCCAGCAGTGAACCGGGCAGCTCTGGAAACACCATATATTTT; CDR3aa: CASSEPGSSGNTIYF
v_gene: TRBV24-1; j_gene: TRBJ2-1; abundance: -; d_gene: TRBD2; CDR3nt: TGTGCCACCAGTGATCCTACTAGCGGGGGACTCAATGAGCAGTTCTTC; CDR3aa: CATSDPTSGGLNEQFF
v_gene: TRBV6-1; j_gene: TRBJ1-3; abundance: few; d_gene: -; CDR3nt: TGTGCCAGCAGTCCAGGACGGAACTCTGGAAACACCATATATTTT; CDR3aa: CASSPGRNSGNTIYF
v_gene: TRBV7-3; j_gene: TRBJ2-1; abundance: -; d_gene: -; CDR3nt: TGTGCCAGCAGCAACCTTGGAAATGAGCAGTTCTTC; CDR3aa: CASSNLGNEQFF
v_gene: TRBV29-1; j_gene: TRBJ1-1; abundance: many; d_gene: -; CDR3nt: TGCAGCGTTGCAGCGGGGTGGGACACTGAAGCTTTCTTT; CDR3aa: CSVAAGWDTEAFF
v_gene: TRBV30; j_gene: TRBJ1-3; abundance: -; d_gene: -; CDR3nt: TGTGCAGAGGGGCTCTCTGGAAACACCATATATTTT; CDR3aa: CAEGLSGNTIYF
v_gene: TRBV6-1; j_gene: TRBJ2-2; abundance: -; d_gene: -; CDR3nt: TGTGCCAGCCAGGAAATGAACACCGGGGAGCTGTTTTTT; CDR3aa: CASQEMNTGELFF
v_gene: TRBV9; j_gene: TRBJ2-3; abundance: -; d_gene: TRBD2; CDR3nt: TGTGCCAGCAGCGTAGAAGCTAGCGGAGATACGCAGTATTTT; CDR3aa: CASSVEASGDTQYF
v_gene: TRBV12-5; j_gene: TRBJ2-3; abundance: few; d_gene: TRBD2; CDR3nt: TGTGCTAGTGGTAAAAAAACCGGGACTAGCGGCGCCACAGATACGCAGTATTTT; CDR3aa: CASGKKTGTSGATDTQYF
v_gene: TRBV5-5; j_gene: TRBJ1-2; abundance: many; d_gene: -; CDR3nt: TGTGCCAGCAGCTTGGATCAGGGGCTCACCTATGGCTACACCTTC; CDR3aa: CASSLDQGLTYGYTF
v_gene: TRBV14; j_gene: TRBJ1-5; abundance: few; d_gene: -; CDR3nt: TGTGCCAGCAGCCAAGCCAGCAATCAGCCCCAGCATTTT; CDR3aa: CASSQASNQPQHF
v_gene: TRBV4-1; j_gene: TRBJ2-3; abundance: -; d_gene: -; CDR3nt: TGCGCCAGCAGCCAAGTAGGTACAGTGACAGATACGCAGTATTTT; CDR3aa: CASSQVGTVTDTQYF
v_gene: TRBV20-1; j_gene: TRBJ1-2; abundance: -; d_gene: -; CDR3nt: TGCAGTGCTAGAACCGGGACGGGGCCCTATGGCTACACCTTC; CDR3aa: CSARTGTGPYGYTF
v_gene: TRBV19; j_gene: TRBJ2-2; abundance: many; d_gene: TRBD1; CDR3nt: TGTGCCAGTAACCGAAAGACAGGGGTTACCGGGGAGCTGTTTTTT; CDR3aa: CASNRKTGVTGELFF
v_gene: TRBV5-4; j_gene: TRBJ2-1; abundance: many; d_gene: TRBD1; CDR3nt: TGTGCCAGCAGCTCCATGGACAGGGGGGTAAATGAGCAGTTCTTC; CDR3aa: CASSSMDRGVNEQFF
v_gene: TRBV27; j_gene: TRBJ1-3; abundance: -; d_gene: -; CDR3nt: TGTGCCAGCAAGGGCCGACGGGGTGAAAACACCATATATTTT; CDR3aa: CASKGRRGENTIYF
v_gene: TRBV5-1; j_gene: TRBJ1-1; abundance: -; d_gene: -; CDR3nt: TGCGCCAGCAGCTTTACCGGGACCTCTAACACTGAAGCTTTCTTT; CDR3aa: CASSFTGTSNTEAFF
v_gene: TRBV29-1; j_gene: TRBJ1-5; abundance: few; d_gene: -; CDR3nt: TGCAGCGTTGCTACAGGATCACAGCCCCAGCATTTT; CDR3aa: CSVATGSQPQHF
v_gene: TRBV11-2; j_gene: TRBJ2-3; abundance: -; d_gene: -; CDR3nt: TGTGCCAGCAGCTTGGGGAGTTGGGCGCAGTATTTT; CDR3aa: CASSLGSWAQYF
v_gene: TRBV5-1; j_gene: TRBJ1-2; abundance: few; d_gene: TRBD1; CDR3nt: TGCGCCAGCAGCTTGGTAACCCCGGGACAGGGCTATGGCTACACCTTC; CDR3aa: CASSLVTPGQGYGYTF
v_gene: TRBV24-1; j_gene: TRBJ1-2; abundance: -; d_gene: -; CDR3nt: TGTGCCACCAGTGATTTTCAGGGGATGAAGGGCTACACCTTC; CDR3aa: CATSDFQGMKGYTF
v_gene: TRBV29-1; j_gene: TRBJ1-2; abundance: few; d_gene: TRBD1; CDR3nt: TGCAGCGTTTCCGGGACAGAAAACTATGGCTACACCTTC; CDR3aa: CSVSGTENYGYTF
v_gene: TRBV5-1; j_gene: TRBJ2-2; abundance: -; d_gene: -; CDR3nt: TGCGCCAGCAGCTTGGAGGGCCGAAACACCGGGGAGCTGTTTTTT; CDR3aa: CASSLEGRNTGELFF
v_gene: TRBV3-1; j_gene: TRBJ1-1; abundance: -; d_gene: -; CDR3nt: TGTGCCAGCAGCCGTCATCCGACAGACAGCGACGTCTTT; CDR3aa: CASSRHPTDSDVF